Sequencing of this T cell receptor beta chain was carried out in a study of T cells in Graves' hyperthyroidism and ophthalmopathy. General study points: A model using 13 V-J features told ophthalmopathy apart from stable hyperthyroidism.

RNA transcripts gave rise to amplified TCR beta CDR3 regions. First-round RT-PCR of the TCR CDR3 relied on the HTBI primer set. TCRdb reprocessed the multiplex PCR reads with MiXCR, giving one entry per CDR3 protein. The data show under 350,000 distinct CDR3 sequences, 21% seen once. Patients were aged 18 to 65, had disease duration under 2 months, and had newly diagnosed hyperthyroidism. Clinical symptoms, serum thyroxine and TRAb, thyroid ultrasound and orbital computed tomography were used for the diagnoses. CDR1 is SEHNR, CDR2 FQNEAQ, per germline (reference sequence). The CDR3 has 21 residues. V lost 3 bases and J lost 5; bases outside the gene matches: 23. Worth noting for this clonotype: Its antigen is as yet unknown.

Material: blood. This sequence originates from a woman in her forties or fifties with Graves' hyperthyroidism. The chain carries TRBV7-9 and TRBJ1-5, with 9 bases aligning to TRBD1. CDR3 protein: CASSFSIKGQGGWAGYQPQHF. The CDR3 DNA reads TGTGCCAGCAGCTTTTCCATAAAGGGACAGGGAGGCTGGGCAGGGTATCAGCCCCAGCATTTT.